These 10 T cell receptor beta chains came from one sample sequenced in a study of T cells in localized non-small cell lung cancer. Only in-frame clones appear in the TCRdb table, and some are missing; sequencing was by immunoSEQ multiplex PCR. The top ten clones hold over 20% of a sample with over 1,500 clones, roughly a quarter of them seen once. The material sequenced was normal lung tissue next to the tumor, taken before any cancer treatment. The origin of the receptors is an older male donor with stage II lung adenocarcinoma.

The genes are TRBV18 and TRBJ2-7; D is ambiguous. The germline V gene encodes CDR1 KGHSH and CDR2 LQKENI. Trimming pared 0 bases from V and 3 bases from J, leaving 6 bases between. The CDR3 is made up of 13 amino acids. The DNA for the CDR3 is TGTGCCAGCTCACCACCTCGGAGCTACGAGCAGTACTTC. Protein product: CASSPPRSYEQYF.

The chain has TRBV11-3 and TRBJ2-1; maybe TRBD1 (5 bases). The CDR3 contains 14 residues. Trimming pared 3 bases from V and 3 bases from J, leaving 9 bases between. Per germline, CDR1 SGHNT and CDR2 YENEEA. CDR3 in DNA: TGTGCCAGCAGCTTTTACAGGATCTACAATGAGCAGTTCTTC. Its translation is CASSFYRIYNEQFF.

This clone has a handful of counts. The chain links TRBV30 to TRBJ1-2; 8 bases line up with TRBD1. The CDR3 spans 13 residues. The trim removed 4 bases at V and 0 bases at J, leaving 1 base unmatched. CDR1 is GTSNPN and CDR2 is SVGIG in the germline V gene (reference sequence). This CDR3 is CAWTGGSNYGYTF. In DNA form, the CDR3 reads TGTGCCTGGACAGGGGGCTCTAACTATGGCTACACCTTC. Variable domain in full (rest from reference TRBV30 and TRBJ1-2): SQTIHQWPATLVQPVGSPLSLECTVEGTSNPNLYWYRQAAGRGLQLLFYSVGIGQISSEVPQNLSASRPQDRQFILSSKKLLLSDSGFYLCAWTGGSNYGYTFGSGTRLTVV.

The genes are TRBV23-1 and TRBJ2-1, with D perhaps matching TRBD2 (5 bases). TRBV23-1 counts as an open reading frame of uncertain function. The V end was cut by 6 bases, the J end by 5 bases, with 23 bases between. CDR3 length: 17 amino acids. The CDR3 sequence: CASSHKGAERGNNEQFF. The CDR3 DNA is TGCGCCAGCAGCCATAAGGGAGCGGAACGTGGTAACAATGAGCAGTTCTTC.

The chain couples TRBV5-1 to TRBJ1-1, with 7 bases aligning to TRBD1. With 4 bases clipped from V and 0 bases from J, the junction kept 6 bases outside the gene matches. CDR3 length: 15 residues. CDR1 and CDR2 (germline): SGHRS, YFSETQ. Here the CDR3 DNA reads TGCGCCAGCAGCCGGACAGGCGGGATGAACACTGAAGCTTTCTTT. The encoded protein is CASSRTGGMNTEAFF.

V is TRBV9 and J is TRBJ2-1; 9 bases match TRBD2. In germline, CDR1 is SGDLS, CDR2 YYNGEE. This CDR3 comprises 16 residues. Losses at the gene ends were 4 bases for V and 0 bases for J; bases not matched to a gene: 5. The CDR3 sequence: CASSLYSGSSYNEQFF. In nucleotides, the CDR3 is TGTGCCAGCAGCCTATATAGCGGGAGCTCCTACAATGAGCAGTTCTTC.

This clone was counted only a few times. The chain uses TRBV6-8 and TRBJ1-1; D is possibly TRBD1 (5 bases). The CDR3 contains 13 residues. Germline V gene sequence: CDR1 MNHGY, CDR2 SAAAGT. V lost 5 bases and J 1 base, leaving 8 bases between the germline ends. The CDR3 loop reads CASSDGQNTEAFF. The CDR3 DNA is TGTGCCAGCAGTGACGGACAGAACACTGAAGCTTTCTTT.

This clone showed up just a few times. CDR3 DNA: TGTGCCAGCAGTTTCTCCTCTGGAAACACCATATATTTT. Amino acids: CASSFSSGNTIYF. The chain links TRBV28 to TRBJ1-3; D is unclear. The CDR3 length is 13 residues. V lost 3 bases to trimming and J lost 0 bases, with 3 bases between them. Germline CDR1 reads MDHEN; CDR2 reads SYDVKM. The whole variable domain, filled in from reference TRBV28 and TRBJ1-3, reads DVKVTQSSRYLVKRTGEKVFLECVQDMDHENMFWYRQDPGLGLRLIYFSYDVKMKEKGDIPEGYSVSREKKERFSLILESASTNQTSMYLCASSFSSGNTIYFGEGSWLTVV.

There are a few counts of this clone. The V gene is TRBV2, the J gene TRBJ1-5; TRBD1 might be the D (6 bases). V dropped 6 bases and J dropped 0 bases, with 12 bases sitting between them. Germline loops: CDR1 SNHLY, CDR2 FYNNEI. The CDR3 covers 15 residues. The CDR3 nucleotides are TGTGCCAGCAGGCTACAGGGATCTAGCAATCAGCCCCAGCATTTT. It translates to CASRLQGSSNQPQHF.

V and J are TRBV5-1 and TRBJ1-2, with 12 bases identical to TRBD1. Germline CDR1 is SGHRS and CDR2 is YFSETQ. V gave up 3 bases and J gave up 6 bases; unmatched junction bases: 3. The CDR3 extends over 14 amino acids. DNA for the CDR3: TGCGCCAGCAGCTCAGGGACAGGGGGCGATGGCTACACCTTC. Translated, it gives CASSSGTGGDGYTF.